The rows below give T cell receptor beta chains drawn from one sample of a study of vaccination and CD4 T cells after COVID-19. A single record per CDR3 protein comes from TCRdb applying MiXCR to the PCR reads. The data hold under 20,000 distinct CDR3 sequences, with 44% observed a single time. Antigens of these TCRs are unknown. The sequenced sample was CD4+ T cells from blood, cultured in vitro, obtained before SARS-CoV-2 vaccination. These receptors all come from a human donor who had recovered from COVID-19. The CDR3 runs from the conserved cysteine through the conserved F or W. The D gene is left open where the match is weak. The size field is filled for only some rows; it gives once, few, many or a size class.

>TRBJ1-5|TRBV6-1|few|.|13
CASIAQTGQPQHF
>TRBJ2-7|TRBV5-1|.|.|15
CASSLGGANRYEQYF
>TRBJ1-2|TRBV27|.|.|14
CASSYARTNYGYTF
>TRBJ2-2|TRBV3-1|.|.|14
CASSQTGYTGELFF
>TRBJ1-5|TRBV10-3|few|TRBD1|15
CAISDRDRGDQPQHF
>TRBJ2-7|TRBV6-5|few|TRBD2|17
CASSYGGLAGRRDEQYF
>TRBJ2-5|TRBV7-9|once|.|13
CASSLWQGETQYF
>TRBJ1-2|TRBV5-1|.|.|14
CASSREGANYGYTF
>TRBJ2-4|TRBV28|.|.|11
CATQRQAIQYF
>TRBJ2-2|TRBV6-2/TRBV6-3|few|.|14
CASSSSEDTGELFF
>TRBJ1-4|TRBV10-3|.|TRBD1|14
CAISESGQGVQLFF
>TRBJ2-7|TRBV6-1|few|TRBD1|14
CASSRGQGASAKYF
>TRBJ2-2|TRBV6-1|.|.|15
CASSRRTQNTGELFF
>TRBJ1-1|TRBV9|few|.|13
CATYGGASTEAFF
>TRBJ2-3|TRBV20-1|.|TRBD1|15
CSAVGHRGATDTQYF
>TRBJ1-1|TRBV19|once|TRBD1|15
CASSAPGQGNTEAFF
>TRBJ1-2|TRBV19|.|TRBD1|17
CASSRRAGQETNYGYTF
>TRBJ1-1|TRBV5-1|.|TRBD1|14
CASRPGQVNTEAFF
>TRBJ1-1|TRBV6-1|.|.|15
CAISEGPNLNTEAFF
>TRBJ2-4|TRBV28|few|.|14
CASSPTGAKNIQYF
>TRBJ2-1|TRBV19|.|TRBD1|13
CASSTTQGAEQFF
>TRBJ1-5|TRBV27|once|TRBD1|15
CASGFGDRVDQPQHF
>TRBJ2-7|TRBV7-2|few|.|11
CASSPGSEQYF
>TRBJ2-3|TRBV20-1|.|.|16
CSARPHRLGRTDTQYF
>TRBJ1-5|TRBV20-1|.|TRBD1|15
CSAYQQGAPAQPQHF
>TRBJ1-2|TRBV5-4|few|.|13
CASSLPDLYGYTF
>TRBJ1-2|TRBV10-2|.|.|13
CASTPGQAYGYTF
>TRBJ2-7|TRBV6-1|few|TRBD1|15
CASSEPGQGKYEQYF
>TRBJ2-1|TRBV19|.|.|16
CASSIAQGIGYNEQFF
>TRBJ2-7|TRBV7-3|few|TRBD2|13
CASSLLAGNEQYF
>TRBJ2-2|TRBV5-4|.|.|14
CASSRTARTGELFF
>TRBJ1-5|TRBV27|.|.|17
CASSSLPQGNSNQPQHF
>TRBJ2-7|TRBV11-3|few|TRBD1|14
CASRVGQGDNEQYF
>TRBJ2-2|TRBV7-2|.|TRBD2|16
CASSLARGSPAGELFF
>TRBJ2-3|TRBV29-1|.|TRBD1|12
CSADRSTDTQYF
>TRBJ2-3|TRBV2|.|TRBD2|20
CASRSPLAGVGGTGTDTQYF
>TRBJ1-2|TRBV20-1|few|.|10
CSARVDTDTF
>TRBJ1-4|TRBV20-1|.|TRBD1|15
CSARDPRGEAEKLFF
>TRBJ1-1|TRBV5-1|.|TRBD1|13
CASSPGTGSEAFF
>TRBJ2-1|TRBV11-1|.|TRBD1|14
CASRGQNSYNEQFF
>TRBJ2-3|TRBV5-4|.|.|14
CASSLEQGTDTQYF
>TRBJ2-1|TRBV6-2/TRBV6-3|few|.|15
CASREGRGGMNEQFF
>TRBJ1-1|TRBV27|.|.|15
CASKTLGPLNTEAFF
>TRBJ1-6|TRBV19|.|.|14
CASSKGQSNSPLHF
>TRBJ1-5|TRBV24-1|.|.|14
CATSDSLQNQPQHF
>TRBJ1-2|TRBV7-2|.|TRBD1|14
CASSTRTGESGYIF
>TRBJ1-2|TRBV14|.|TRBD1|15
CASSQGAGGDYGYTF
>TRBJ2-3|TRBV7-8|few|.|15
CASSLSGESTDTQYF
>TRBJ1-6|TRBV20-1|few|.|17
CSARDSRENSYNSPLHF
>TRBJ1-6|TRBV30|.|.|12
CAWSVSGSPLHF
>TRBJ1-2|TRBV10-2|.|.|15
CASSEGDGTNYGYTF
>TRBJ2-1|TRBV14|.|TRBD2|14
CASRSSGRDNEQFF
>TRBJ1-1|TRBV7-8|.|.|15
CASSVITGINTEAFF
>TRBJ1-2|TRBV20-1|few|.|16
CSARDRVAGTNYGYTF
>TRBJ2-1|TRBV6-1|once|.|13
CASRPDYLNEQFF
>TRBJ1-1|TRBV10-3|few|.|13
CAIKGLRGTEAFF
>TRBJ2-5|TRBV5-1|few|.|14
CASSSPTGQETQYF
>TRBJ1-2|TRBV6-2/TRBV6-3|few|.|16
CASSYSKTHRDYGYTF
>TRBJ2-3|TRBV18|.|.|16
CASSQTQVTRTDTQYF